These 26 T cell receptor beta chains share one sample of origin, sequenced in a study of lymphopenia after photon versus proton radiotherapy. The method was immunoSEQ multiplex PCR; TCRdb's version includes in-frame clones alone and lacks a portion of them. The sample lists fewer than 30,000 clones, 87% occurring once. This specimen was peripheral blood, taken from a patient treated with photon-based radiotherapy. These receptors all come from a man in his fifties or sixties with gastric cancer.

The rearrangement joins TRBV18 to TRBJ2-7; 9 positions match TRBD2. CDR1 and CDR2 from the germline V gene are KGHSH and LQKENI. With V trimmed by 8 bases and J by 11 bases, 13 bases remained unmatched. CDR3 length: 13 residues. The CDR3 region has the DNA TGTGCCAGCCGGCGCAGCAGCGGGGGGATGGAGTACTTC. Protein: CASRRSSGGMEYF.

To note about this clone: The junction departs from the called germline gene at one end, perhaps through a read error. This sample includes further DNA sequences coding for the same CDR3. The chain recombines TRBV11-2 with TRBJ2-3, with D unclear. The CDR3 totals 13 residues. Germline CDR1 SGHAT, CDR2 FQNNGV. CDR3 in DNA: TGTGCCAGTAGCTTACCCCCGACAGATACGCAGTATTTT. It yields the protein CASSLPPTDTQYF. The full variable domain, completed using reference TRBV11-2 and TRBJ2-3, is EAGVAQSPRYKIIEKRQSVAFWCNPISGHATLYWYQQILGQGPKLLIQFQNNGVVDDSQLPKDRFSAERLKGVDSTLKIQPAKLEDSAVYLCASSLPPTDTQYFGPGTRLTVL.

The CDR3 is CASSDSALGEGDTQYF. DNA for the CDR3: TGTGCCAGCAGTGACTCAGCTCTTGGGGAGGGAGATACGCAGTATTTT. The V call is TRBV6-4, the J call TRBJ2-3, with TRBD2 matching over 7 bases. CDR3 length equals 16 residues. V lost 0 bases and J lost 5; bases outside the gene matches: 8. CDR1 and CDR2 from the germline V gene are MRHNA and SNTAGT.

The chain has TRBV19 and TRBJ2-3; 8 bases agree with TRBD2. After removal of 3 bases from V and 1 base from J, the junction contained 6 bases not matched to a gene. This CDR3 is 16 amino acids long. CDR1 LNHDA and CDR2 SQIVND come from the germline V gene (reference sequence). CDR3 coding DNA: TGTGCCAGTAGTATCGGGCTAGCGGGTGGCACAGATACGCAGTATTTT. It translates to CASSIGLAGGTDTQYF. Filled out from reference TRBV19 and TRBJ2-3, the complete variable domain reads DGGITQSPKYLFRKEGQNVTLSCEQNLNHDAMYWYRQDPGQGLRLIYYSQIVNDFQKGDIAEGYSVSREKKESFPLTVTSAQKNPTAFYLCASSIGLAGGTDTQYFGPGTRLTVL.

This clone appeared once. The chain couples TRBV5-1 to TRBJ2-5, with D tentatively TRBD2 (5 bases). Trimming removed 0 bases at V and 5 bases at J, with 8 bases between. CDR3 size: 13 residues. Germline V gives CDR1 SGHRS, CDR2 YFSETQ. Written as DNA, the CDR3 is TGCGCCAGCAGCTTGGATCGCGGGGAGACCCAGTACTTC. Amino acids: CASSLDRGETQYF.

The chain has TRBV10-3 and TRBJ2-4, with D perhaps TRBD1 (6 bases). V was pared by 1 base and J by 9 bases, with 13 bases between. The CDR3 runs to 14 residues. Germline V gene data show CDR1 as ENHRY and CDR2 as SYGVKD. CDR3 protein: CAISEFQKGGIQYF. DNA for the CDR3: TGTGCCATCAGTGAGTTTCAAAAAGGGGGCATTCAGTACTTC.

The CDR3 here is CASSLRDSFSGGTQYF. The CDR3 coding sequence is TGTGCCAGTAGTCTCCGGGACAGCTTCTCGGGGGGGACCCAGTACTTC. The chain recombines TRBV19 with TRBJ2-5; D is perhaps TRBD1 or TRBD2 (7 bases each). The length of the CDR3 is 16 residues. Per the germline V gene, CDR1 is LNHDA and CDR2 is SQIVND (reference sequence). Trimming took off 5 bases at V and 7 bases at J, with 23 bases between the two ends. The full variable domain, its missing parts supplied by reference TRBV19 and TRBJ2-5, is DGGITQSPKYLFRKEGQNVTLSCEQNLNHDAMYWYRQDPGQGLRLIYYSQIVNDFQKGDIAEGYSVSREKKESFPLTVTSAQKNPTAFYLCASSLRDSFSGGTQYFGPGTRLLVL.

The chain couples TRBV6-4 to TRBJ1-2; D not certain. The CDR3 runs to 13 residues. In germline, CDR1 is MRHNA, CDR2 SNTAGT. V gave up 0 bases and J gave up 7 bases, with 9 bases separating them. The CDR3 nucleotides read TGTGCCAGCAGTGACTCTCCCCAAGGTGGCTACACCTTC. It encodes CASSDSPQGGYTF.

The gene calls are TRBV19 and TRBJ1-1; D is unresolved. CDR1 is LNHDA, CDR2 SQIVND, per germline (reference sequence). The length of the CDR3 is 14 residues. V lost 0 bases, J lost 9 bases, and 14 bases lay in between. CDR3 residues: CASSIDRRSNKAFF. The CDR3 DNA reads TGTGCCAGTAGTATAGATAGACGAAGTAATAAAGCTTTCTTT.

The genes are TRBV12-5 and TRBJ2-1, with unresolved D. Germline V lookup: CDR1 LGHNT, CDR2 FRNRAP. The V end lost 0 bases, the J end lost 6 bases, and 12 bases lay between the germline ends. There are 15 residues in the CDR3. CDR3 sequence: CASGLVLGAGNEQFF. CDR3 DNA sequence: TGTGCTAGTGGTTTGGTACTTGGTGCTGGCAATGAGCAGTTCTTC.

The CDR3 reads CASSLLGGPATEAFF. As DNA, the CDR3 is TGTGCCAGCAGCTTACTAGGAGGGCCGGCCACTGAAGCTTTCTTT. The chain has TRBV7-3 and TRBJ1-1, with D unresolved. Trimming removed 2 bases at V and 4 bases at J, with 14 bases between. Looked up from germline, CDR1 is SGHTA and CDR2 is FQGTGA. This CDR3 spans 15 amino acids. The full variable domain, its missing parts supplied by reference TRBV7-3 and TRBJ1-1, is GAGVSQTPSNKVTEKGKYVELRCDPISGHTALYWYRQSLGQGPEFLIYFQGTGAADDSGLPNDRFFAVRPEGSVSTLKIQRTERGDSAVYLCASSLLGGPATEAFFGQGTRLTVV.

CDR3 nucleotide sequence: TGTGCCAGTAGCTTTCCAGTCCCCCCGAACACCGGGGAGCTGTTTTTT. Its translation: CASSFPVPPNTGELFF. This rearrangement joins TRBV19 to TRBJ2-2; no definite D call. CDR3 length: 16 residues. V was cut by 6 bases and J by 0 bases, with 14 bases left in between. Germline CDR1 is LNHDA and CDR2 is SQIVND (reference sequence). Drawing the rest from reference TRBV19 and TRBJ2-2, the complete variable domain is DGGITQSPKYLFRKEGQNVTLSCEQNLNHDAMYWYRQDPGQGLRLIYYSQIVNDFQKGDIAEGYSVSREKKESFPLTVTSAQKNPTAFYLCASSFPVPPNTGELFFGEGSRLTVL.

The V and J genes are TRBV6-1 and TRBJ2-2; TRBD1 matches 8 bases. Trimming took 4 bases from V and 4 from J; bases not matched to a gene: 8. The CDR3 is 16 amino acids. Germline V gene data show CDR1 as MNHNS and CDR2 as SASEGT. CDR3 sequence: CASSVRTGQGTGELFF. DNA of the CDR3: TGTGCCAGCAGTGTCCGGACAGGGCAGGGCACCGGGGAGCTGTTTTTT.

The V gene is TRBV27, the J gene TRBJ1-1, with D unclear. This CDR3 contains 13 residues. V was clipped by 4 bases and J by 7 bases, with 13 bases between them. CDR1 is MNHEY, CDR2 SMNVEV, per germline (reference sequence). CDR3 coding DNA: TGTGCCAGCAGTTACGGGGAAAGGTTTGAAGCTTTCTTT. This gives the protein CASSYGERFEAFF.

The V and J genes are TRBV18 and TRBJ2-5, with D perhaps assigned TRBD1 or TRBD2 (6 bases each). Germline V gene data show CDR1 as KGHSH and CDR2 as LQKENI. The CDR3 runs 14 residues. Between the trimmed V and J ends, which lost 2 bases and 7 bases, there was a span of 14 bases. CDR3 protein: CASSPVQGGGTQYF. Written as DNA, the CDR3 is TGTGCCAGCTCACCAGTACAGGGAGGAGGGACCCAGTACTTC.

The chain couples TRBV10-3 to TRBJ2-3; a possible D gene is TRBD1 (6 bases). This CDR3 is 15 amino acids long. From germline, CDR1 is ENHRY and CDR2 SYGVKD. V lost 8 bases to trimming and J lost 3 bases, with 18 bases between them. CDR3 nucleotide sequence: TGTGCCATCTGGGCTGGGACAATGTATACAGATACGCAGTATTTT. This translates into CAIWAGTMYTDTQYF.

The chain joins TRBV30 to TRBJ2-3; 8 bases match TRBD1. The junction had 8 bases not matched to a gene; V was cut back by 1 base and J by 5 bases. Germline CDR1 GTSNPN, CDR2 SVGIG (reference sequence). The CDR3 runs 15 residues. CDR3 nucleotide sequence: TGTGCCTGGAGTGAATCAGGGGGCTTGAGAGATACGCAGTATTTT. This codes for CAWSESGGLRDTQYF.

This chain links TRBV30 with TRBJ2-1; a weak D match, TRBD2 (5 bases). The length of the CDR3 is 18 residues. Germline CDR1 reads GTSNPN; CDR2 reads SVGIG (reference sequence). Trimming left V 2 bases short and J 3 bases short, with 23 bases between. The CDR3 coding sequence is TGTGCCTGGAGTCCCCCCCTGCCGACTATAAGTCTCTACAATGAGCAGTTCTTC. It encodes CAWSPPLPTISLYNEQFF.

The chain is built from TRBV20-1 and TRBJ2-7, with D maybe TRBD1 (7 bases). Germline CDR1 is DFQATT and CDR2 is SNEGSKA (reference sequence). Trimming removed 6 bases at V and 6 bases at J, with 12 bases between. The CDR3 totals 11 residues. In DNA form, the CDR3 reads TGCAGTGCGGAGGGACAGTTCGAGCAGTACTTC. It is translated as CSAEGQFEQYF.

The gene calls are TRBV29-1 and TRBJ1-2; 9 bases agree with TRBD1. The CDR3 length is 12 residues. Germline assignment: CDR1 SQVTM and CDR2 ANQGSEA. Losses at the gene ends were 7 bases for V and 4 bases for J; bases not matched to a gene: 4. This CDR3 is CSADRGGYGYTF. CDR3 in DNA: TGCAGCGCGGACAGGGGTGGCTATGGCTACACCTTC.

Here the CDR3 reads CASTPQGAAIIEQFF. The CDR3 DNA sequence: TGTGCCAGCACCCCACAGGGGGCGGCCATTATTGAGCAGTTCTTC. The chain recombines TRBV6-6 with TRBJ2-1; TRBD1 matches at 9 bases. The CDR3 spans 15 residues. The junction had 13 bases not matched to a gene; V was cut back by 7 bases and J by 9 bases. The germline CDR1 and CDR2 sequences are MNHNY and SVGAGI (reference sequence).

The rearrangement uses TRBV6-5 and TRBJ1-4, with TRBD1 identical over 7 bases. Losses at the gene ends were 8 bases for V and 6 bases for J; bases not matched to a gene: 0. The CDR3 is 11 amino acids. Germline V lookup: CDR1 MNHEY, CDR2 SVGAGI. CDR3 region: CASGTDEKLFF. In DNA form, the CDR3 reads TGTGCCAGCGGGACAGATGAAAAACTGTTTTTT.

The chain combines TRBV27 with TRBJ2-5, with a weak D call TRBD2 (6 bases). The CDR3 contains 15 residues. The V end lost 4 bases, the J end lost 6 bases, and 18 bases lay between the germline ends. Germline V CDR1 and CDR2: MNHEY, SMNVEV (reference sequence). This CDR3 is CASSSADEGRKTQYF. The CDR3 nucleotides read TGTGCCAGCAGTTCCGCGGACGAAGGGAGGAAGACCCAGTACTTC.

The count of this clone is one. The chain recombines TRBV30 with TRBJ2-1; TRBD1 is a possible D gene (5 bases). This CDR3 has 11 amino acids. Trimming shortened V by 4 bases and J by 7 bases, and 8 bases separated the two germline ends. The germline gives CDR1 GTSNPN, CDR2 SVGIG (reference sequence). The CDR3 region is CAWKYRNEQFF. CDR3 DNA: TGTGCCTGGAAATACAGGAATGAGCAGTTCTTC.

The V and J genes are TRBV19 and TRBJ1-4, with TRBD1 as a possible D gene (6 bases). There are 11 residues in the CDR3. In germline, CDR1 is LNHDA, CDR2 SQIVND (reference sequence). The V gene lost 4 bases and the J gene lost 13 bases, with 10 bases spanning the gap. The DNA for the CDR3 is TGTGCCAGTAGTAGACAGGACGGACTGTTTTTT. Translation gives CASSRQDGLFF.

V and J are TRBV7-9 and TRBJ2-1; D may be TRBD2 (6 bases). V dropped 7 bases and J dropped 10 bases, with 14 bases sitting between them. The CDR3 loop spans 12 amino acids. Germline V gives CDR1 SEHNR, CDR2 FQNEAQ (reference sequence). The CDR3 region has the DNA TGTGCCAGCATGCGGGACTCGGGAGAGCAGTTCTTC. This codes for CASMRDSGEQFF.